The entry that follows covers one T cell receptor beta chain sequence. The antigen is undetermined. It was version v3.0 of the immunoSEQ assay that was run at survey level. Measured with immunoSEQ multiplex PCR; TCRdb has only the in-frame clones, and not every one. Among 40,000 to 45,000 clones listed, nearly 95% were seen once. The germline V gene has CDR1 LGHNA and CDR2 YSLEER. This CDR3 is built from 18 residues. Germline trimming cut 4 bases from V and 4 bases from J; bases unmatched to any gene: 9. PBMC samples from each donor numbered at least one pre-ART and at least two post-ART. The source of the sample is a study of long-term antiretroviral therapy in people with HIV. Study-wide results and caveats: In HIV, the repertoires covered a tighter span of CDR3 lengths than in controls.

Specimen: unsorted PBMCs, collected 3.7 years after starting antiretroviral therapy. The genes are TRBV4-3 and TRBJ2-5, with 16 bases identical to TRBD2. The TCR sequence derives from a woman in her 50s with HIV. The DNA of the CDR3 is TGCGCCAGCAGCCCTGGGACTAGCGGGGGGGCCCGTGGAGAGACCCAGTACTTC. Translated, it gives CASSPGTSGGARGETQYF.